This T cell receptor beta chain came from a study of shared clonotypes between healthy human individuals. The CDR3 runs to 13 residues. Germline V gene sequence: CDR1 GTSNPN, CDR2 SVGIG (reference sequence). Trimming pared 2 bases from V and 10 bases from J, leaving 15 bases between. TCRdb keeps only in-frame clones here, not all; method: immunoSEQ multiplex PCR. The sample shows about 2.4 million clones, roughly 92% of them seen only once. Sequencing used naive CD4+ T cells sorted from blood. Subset described: CD45RA+ positively selected. The clonotype comes from a man younger than 35 in good health. The V and J genes are TRBV30 and TRBJ2-1, with a tentative D call TRBD2 (5 bases). DNA for the CDR3: TGTGCCTGGAGTCCACAAATGGGGAGCGAGCAGTTCTTC. This sequence encodes CAWSPQMGSEQFF.